The 7 T cell receptor beta chains presented below share a single source sample, sequenced in a study. TCRdb called the RT-PCR reads again in MiXCR, with one record for every CDR3 protein. The sample lists about 700,000 distinct CDR3 sequences, 13% to 15% occurring once. Sequenced input: memory CD4+ T cells from blood. Receptors were obtained from a female donor in good health, serving as a healthy control.

This clonotype was observed once. This chain uses TRBV5-1 with TRBJ2-1; 11 nucleotides agree with TRBD2. Judging by the DNA end, TRBJ2-7 fits better; the J call may be wrong. Germline V gives CDR1 SGHRS, CDR2 YFSETQ. This CDR3 spans 15 amino acids. Here the CDR3 DNA reads TGCGCCAGCAGCTTGACTAGCGGGAGCTACAATGAGCAGTACTTC. Protein product: CASSLTSGSYNEQYF.

This clonotype turned up a few times. The chain recombines TRBV20-1 with TRBJ2-3; no clear D gene. The CDR3 loop spans 15 amino acids. Germline V gene sequence: CDR1 DFQATT, CDR2 SNEGSKA (reference sequence). V was shortened by 6 bases and J by 0 bases, with 16 bases between the two germline ends. The CDR3 here is CSASAAESSTDTQYF. As DNA, the CDR3 is TGCAGTGCCTCCGCGGCGGAAAGTAGCACAGATACGCAGTATTTT.

This chain links TRBV19 with TRBJ1-1; 10 positions match TRBD1. CDR1 and CDR2 from the germline V gene are LNHDA and SQIVND (reference sequence). The CDR3 has 16 residues. V lost 0 bases and J lost 0; bases outside the gene matches: 1. CDR3 protein: CASSIEGQGLNTEAFF. The CDR3 DNA sequence: TGTGCCAGTAGTATAGAGGGACAGGGGTTGAACACTGAAGCTTTCTTT. Drawing the rest from reference TRBV19 and TRBJ1-1, the complete variable domain is DGGITQSPKYLFRKEGQNVTLSCEQNLNHDAMYWYRQDPGQGLRLIYYSQIVNDFQKGDIAEGYSVSREKKESFPLTVTSAQKNPTAFYLCASSIEGQGLNTEAFFGQGTRLTVV.

This clonotype was seen at least ten times. This sequence joins TRBV5-5 and TRBJ2-1, with D possibly matching TRBD2 (6 bases). V lost 3 bases, J lost 3 bases, and 16 bases lay in between. Germline CDR1 reads SGHKS; CDR2 reads YYEKEE (reference sequence). The CDR3 sequence is 16 residues long. The CDR3 DNA sequence: TGTGCCAGCAGCTCTACATTTATGGAGGGCTACAATGAGCAGTTCTTC. Its translation is CASSSTFMEGYNEQFF.

This clonotype was counted only a few times. The rearrangement uses TRBV10-3 and TRBJ2-1, with 7 bases matching TRBD1. J was trimmed by 0 bases and V by 3 bases; bases with no gene match: 2. The CDR3 is 15 residues long. Germline values: CDR1 ENHRY, CDR2 SYGVKD. The CDR3 loop is CAISEPGGSYNEQFF. CDR3 coding DNA: TGTGCCATCAGTGAACCAGGGGGCTCCTACAATGAGCAGTTCTTC.

This clonotype has just a few counts. This chain connects TRBV20-1 to TRBJ2-3; 10 bases are a match to TRBD2. Germline V gene sequence: CDR1 DFQATT, CDR2 SNEGSKA (reference sequence). Germline trimming cut 3 bases from V and 4 bases from J; bases unmatched to any gene: 13. This CDR3 is 17 amino acids long. The CDR3 reads CSASPLGAGGRADTQYF. As DNA, the CDR3 is TGCAGTGCTAGCCCCCTTGGAGCGGGGGGGCGGGCAGATACGCAGTATTTT.

The chain uses TRBV7-6 and TRBJ1-2; D not resolved. This CDR3 region has 18 residues. V was trimmed by 1 base and J by 3 bases, leaving 21 bases between them. CDR1 and CDR2 from the germline V gene are SGHVS and FNYEAQ. The CDR3: CASSLGGAGETQYYGYTF. The CDR3 nucleotides read TGTGCCAGCAGCTTAGGGGGAGCGGGAGAGACCCAGTACTATGGCTACACCTTC.